Below, one T cell receptor beta chain is given with its context. Antigen unknown. The data originate from a study of T-cell reconstitution after alpha-beta-depleted transplantation in children. Study-level findings and limits: Certain patients had high TCRbeta diversity at day 60, and it came from recipient T cells and thymic progenitors that survived. Reportedly, alpha-beta T cells present about two months post-transplant originated from several hundred expanded clones of graft origin. T cells produced anew were the main source of T-cell counts and diversity one year after transplant.

Unique molecular identifiers were incorporated into the prepared TCRbeta library. MiXCR, run by TCRdb on the PCR reads, gives a single entry per CDR3 protein. The table shows 500,000 or so distinct CDR3 sequences, with about 10% occurring only once. Trimming stripped 2 bases from V and 11 bases from J, with 7 bases between. Germline CDR1 MNHEY, CDR2 SVGAGI. The CDR3 loop spans 11 amino acids. The chain couples TRBV6-5 to TRBJ1-5; D might be TRBD1 (5 bases). This receptor was obtained from a female patient aged 2-9 years who had a stem cell transplant for aplastic anemia, so the T cells may come from the graft donor. The sample was PBMCs, mostly from graft donor cells, taken 180 days after TCRalphabeta/CD19-depleted stem cell transplant. The CDR3 DNA reads TGTGCCAGCAGTTACGGGGGGGCCCAGCATTTT. Amino acids: CASSYGGAQHF.